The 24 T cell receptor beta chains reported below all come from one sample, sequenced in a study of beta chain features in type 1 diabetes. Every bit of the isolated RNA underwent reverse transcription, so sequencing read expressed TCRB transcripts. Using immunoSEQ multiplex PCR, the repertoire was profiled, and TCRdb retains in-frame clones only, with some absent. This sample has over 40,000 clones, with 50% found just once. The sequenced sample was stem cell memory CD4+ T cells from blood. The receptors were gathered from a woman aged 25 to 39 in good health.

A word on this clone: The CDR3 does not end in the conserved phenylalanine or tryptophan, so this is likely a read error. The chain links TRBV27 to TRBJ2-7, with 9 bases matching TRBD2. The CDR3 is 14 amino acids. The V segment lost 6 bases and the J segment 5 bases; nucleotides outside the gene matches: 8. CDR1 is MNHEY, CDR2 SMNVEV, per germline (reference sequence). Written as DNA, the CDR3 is TGTGCCAGCAGCCTAACGGCGGGAGGGGACGAGCAGTACATC. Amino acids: CASSLTAGGDEQYI.

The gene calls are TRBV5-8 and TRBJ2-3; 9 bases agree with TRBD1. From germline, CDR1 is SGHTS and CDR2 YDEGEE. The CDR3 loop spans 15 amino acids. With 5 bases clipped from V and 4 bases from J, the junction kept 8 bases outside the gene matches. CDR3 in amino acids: CASRNPGQGSDTQYF. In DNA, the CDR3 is TGTGCCAGCAGAAACCCGGGACAGGGCTCAGATACGCAGTATTTT.

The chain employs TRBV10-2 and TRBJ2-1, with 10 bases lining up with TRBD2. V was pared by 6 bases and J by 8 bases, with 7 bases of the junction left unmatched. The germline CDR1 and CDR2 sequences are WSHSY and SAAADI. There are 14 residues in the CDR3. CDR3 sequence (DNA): TGCGCCAGCAGGGAGCTGGGACTAGCGTATGAGCAGTTCTTC. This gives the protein CASRELGLAYEQFF.

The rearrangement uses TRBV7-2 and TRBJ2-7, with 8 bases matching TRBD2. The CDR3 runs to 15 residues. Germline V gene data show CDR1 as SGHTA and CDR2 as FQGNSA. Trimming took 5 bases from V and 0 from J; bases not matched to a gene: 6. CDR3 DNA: TGTGCCAGCAGCGGGGGAAGCGGGAGCTCCTACGAGCAGTACTTC. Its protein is CASSGGSGSSYEQYF. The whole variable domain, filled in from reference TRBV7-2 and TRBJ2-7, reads GAGVSQSPSNKVTEKGKDVELRCDPISGHTALYWYRQSLGQGLEFLIYFQGNSAPDKSGLPSDRFSAERTGGSVSTLTIQRTQQEDSAVYLCASSGGSGSSYEQYFGPGTRLTVT.

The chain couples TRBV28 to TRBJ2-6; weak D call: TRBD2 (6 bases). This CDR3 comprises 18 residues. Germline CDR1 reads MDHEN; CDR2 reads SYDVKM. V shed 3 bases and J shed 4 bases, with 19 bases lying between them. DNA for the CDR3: TGTGCCAGCAGTTTTTCCGGGACTGGCCTGTCAGGGGCCAACGTCCTGACTTTC. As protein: CASSFSGTGLSGANVLTF.

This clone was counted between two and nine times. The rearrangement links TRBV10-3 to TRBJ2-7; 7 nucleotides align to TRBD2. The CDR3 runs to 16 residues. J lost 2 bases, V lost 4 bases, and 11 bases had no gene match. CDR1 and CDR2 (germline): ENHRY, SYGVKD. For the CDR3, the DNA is TGTGCCATCAGTGGGGCTAGCGGTAGAGTCCCCTACGAGCAGTACTTC. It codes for CAISGASGRVPYEQYF.

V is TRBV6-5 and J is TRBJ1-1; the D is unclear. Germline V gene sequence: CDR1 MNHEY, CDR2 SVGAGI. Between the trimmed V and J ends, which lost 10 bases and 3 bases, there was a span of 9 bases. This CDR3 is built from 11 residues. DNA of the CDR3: TGTGCCACTGAGGGTGACACTGAAGCTTTCTTT. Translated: CATEGDTEAFF.

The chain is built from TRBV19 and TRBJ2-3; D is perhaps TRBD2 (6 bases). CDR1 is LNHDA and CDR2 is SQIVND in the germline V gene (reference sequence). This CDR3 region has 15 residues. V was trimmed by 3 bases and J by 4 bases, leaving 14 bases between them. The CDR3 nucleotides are TGTGCCAGTAGTATTGAGGGAGGAGGTCCAGATACGCAGTATTTT. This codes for CASSIEGGGPDTQYF.

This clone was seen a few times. The CDR3 protein is CASSLYGTSGDNEQFF. As DNA, the CDR3 is TGCGCCAGCAGCCTCTACGGGACTAGCGGAGACAATGAGCAGTTCTTC. The rearrangement links TRBV4-3 to TRBJ2-1; 11 bases agree with TRBD2. Germline V gene sequence: CDR1 LGHNA, CDR2 YSLEER. Germline trimming cut 4 bases from V and 5 bases from J; bases unmatched to any gene: 7. This CDR3 has 16 residues.

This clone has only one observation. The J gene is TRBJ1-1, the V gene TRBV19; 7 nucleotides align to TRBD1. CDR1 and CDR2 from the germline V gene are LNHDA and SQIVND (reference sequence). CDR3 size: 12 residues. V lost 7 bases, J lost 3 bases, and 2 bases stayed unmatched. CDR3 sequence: CASIDRDTEAFF. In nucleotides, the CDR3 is TGTGCCAGTATTGACAGGGACACTGAAGCTTTCTTT.

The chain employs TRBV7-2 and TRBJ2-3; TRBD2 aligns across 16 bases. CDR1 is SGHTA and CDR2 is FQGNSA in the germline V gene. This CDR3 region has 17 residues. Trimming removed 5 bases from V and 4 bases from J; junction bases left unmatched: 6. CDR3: CASSPGTSGRVADTQYF. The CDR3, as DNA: TGTGCCAGCAGCCCTGGGACTAGCGGGAGGGTGGCAGATACGCAGTATTTT.

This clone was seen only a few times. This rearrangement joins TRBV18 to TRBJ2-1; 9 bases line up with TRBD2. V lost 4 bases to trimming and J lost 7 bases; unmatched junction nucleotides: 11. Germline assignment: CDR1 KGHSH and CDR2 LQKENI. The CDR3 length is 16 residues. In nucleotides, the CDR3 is TGTGCCAGCTCACTGACCGCGACTAGCGGAGTTAATGAGCAGTTCTTC. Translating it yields CASSLTATSGVNEQFF.

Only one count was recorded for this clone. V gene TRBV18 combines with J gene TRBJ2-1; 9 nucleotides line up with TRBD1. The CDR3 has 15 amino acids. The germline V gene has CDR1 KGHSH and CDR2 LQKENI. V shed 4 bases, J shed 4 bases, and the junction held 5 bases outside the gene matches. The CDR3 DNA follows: TGTGCCAGCTCACAGGGGACAGGGATGTACAATGAGCAGTTCTTC. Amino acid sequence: CASSQGTGMYNEQFF.

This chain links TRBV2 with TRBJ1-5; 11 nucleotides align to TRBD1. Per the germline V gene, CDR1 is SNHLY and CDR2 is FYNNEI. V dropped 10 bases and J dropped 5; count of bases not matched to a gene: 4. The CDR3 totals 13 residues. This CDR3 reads CANGGQGDQPQHF. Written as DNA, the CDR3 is TGTGCCAACGGGGGACAGGGGGATCAGCCCCAGCATTTT.

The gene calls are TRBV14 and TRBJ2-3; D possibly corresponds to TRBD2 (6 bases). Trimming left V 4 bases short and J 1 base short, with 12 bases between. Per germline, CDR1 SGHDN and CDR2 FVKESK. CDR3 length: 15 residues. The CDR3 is CASSRSGFGTDTQYF. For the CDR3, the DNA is TGTGCCAGCAGCCGGAGCGGGTTTGGCACAGATACGCAGTATTTT.

CDR3: CASSSKTGTGATDTQYF. CDR3 in DNA: TGTGCCAGCAGCTCTAAAACCGGGACAGGGGCCACAGATACGCAGTATTTT. This chain connects TRBV7-8 to TRBJ2-3, with TRBD1 matching over 10 bases. The J segment lost 2 bases and the V segment lost 4 bases, leaving 9 bases of the junction unmatched. The CDR3 totals 17 residues. From germline, CDR1 is SGHVS and CDR2 FQNEAQ.

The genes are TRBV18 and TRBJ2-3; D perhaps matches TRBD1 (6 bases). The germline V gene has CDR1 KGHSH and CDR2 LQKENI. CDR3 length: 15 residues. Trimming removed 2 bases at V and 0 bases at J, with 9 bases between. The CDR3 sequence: CASSPGTSSTDTQYF. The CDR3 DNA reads TGTGCCAGCTCACCAGGGACATCTAGCACAGATACGCAGTATTTT.

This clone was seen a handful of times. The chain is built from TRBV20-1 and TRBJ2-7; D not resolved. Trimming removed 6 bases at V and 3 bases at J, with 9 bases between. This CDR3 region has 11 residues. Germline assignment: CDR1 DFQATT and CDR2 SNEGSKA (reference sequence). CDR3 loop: CSAYPNYEQYF. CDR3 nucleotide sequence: TGCAGTGCCTACCCGAACTACGAGCAGTACTTC.

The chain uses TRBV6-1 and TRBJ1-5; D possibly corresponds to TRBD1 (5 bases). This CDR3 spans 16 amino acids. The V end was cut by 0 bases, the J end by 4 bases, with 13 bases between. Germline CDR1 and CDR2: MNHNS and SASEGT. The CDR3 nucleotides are TGTGCCAGCAGTGAAGCCTTACAGGCGCTAAATCAGCCCCAGCATTTT. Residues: CASSEALQALNQPQHF.

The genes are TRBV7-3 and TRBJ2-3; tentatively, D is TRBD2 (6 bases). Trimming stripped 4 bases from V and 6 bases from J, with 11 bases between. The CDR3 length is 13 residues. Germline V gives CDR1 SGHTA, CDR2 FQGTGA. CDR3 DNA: TGTGCCAGCAGCTCGAATGGGGGGGATACGCAGTATTTT. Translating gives CASSSNGGDTQYF.

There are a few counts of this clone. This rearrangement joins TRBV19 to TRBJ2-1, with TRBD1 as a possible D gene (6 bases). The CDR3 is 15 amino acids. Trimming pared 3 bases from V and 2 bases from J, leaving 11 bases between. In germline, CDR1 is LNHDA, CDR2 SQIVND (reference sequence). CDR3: CASSIRDNPYNEQFF. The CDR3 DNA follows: TGTGCCAGTAGTATTCGGGACAACCCCTACAATGAGCAGTTCTTC.

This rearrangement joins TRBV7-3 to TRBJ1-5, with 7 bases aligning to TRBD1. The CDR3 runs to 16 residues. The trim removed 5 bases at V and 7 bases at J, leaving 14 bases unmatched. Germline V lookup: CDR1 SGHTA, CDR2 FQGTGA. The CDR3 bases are TGTGCCAGCAGCGTCCAAGGGGGCGGGAGGGTCCAGCCCCAGCATTTT. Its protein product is CASSVQGGGRVQPQHF.

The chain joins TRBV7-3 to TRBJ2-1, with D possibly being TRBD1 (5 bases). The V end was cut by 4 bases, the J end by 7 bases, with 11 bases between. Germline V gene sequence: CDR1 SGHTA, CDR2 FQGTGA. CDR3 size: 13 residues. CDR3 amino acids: CASSSSRQNEQFF. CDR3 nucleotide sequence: TGTGCCAGCAGCTCCTCTCGACAGAATGAGCAGTTCTTC.

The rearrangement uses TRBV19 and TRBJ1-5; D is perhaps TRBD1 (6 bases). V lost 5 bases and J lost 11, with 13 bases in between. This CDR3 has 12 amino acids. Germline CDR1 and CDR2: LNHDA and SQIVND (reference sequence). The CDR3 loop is CASSFRTEAQHF. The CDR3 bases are TGTGCCAGTAGTTTTCGGACAGAGGCCCAGCATTTT. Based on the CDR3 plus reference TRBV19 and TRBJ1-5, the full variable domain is DGGITQSPKYLFRKEGQNVTLSCEQNLNHDAMYWYRQDPGQGLRLIYYSQIVNDFQKGDIAEGYSVSREKKESFPLTVTSAQKNPTAFYLCASSFRTEAQHFGDGTRLSIL.